This is a list of T cell receptor beta chains from one sample in a study of cytomegalovirus exposure and HLA in healthy donors. Measured with immunoSEQ multiplex PCR; TCRdb has only the in-frame clones, and not every one. The sample has about 170,000 clones, around 80% seen once. Sequenced input: PBMCs. Source of these receptors: a female donor in good health and CMV-seronegative. Each CDR3 is given with its conserved first and last residue. A D gene is named only where the DNA matches it firmly. Rows may omit the clone size; those that give it use once, few, many or a size class.

CDR3 protein	CDR3 DNA	D gene	V gene	J gene	clone size
CASSLGGGNTEAFF	TGTGCCAGCAGCTTAGGGGGAGGGAACACTGAAGCTTTCTTT	NA	TRBV7-2	TRBJ1-1	NA
CASSLELGRYNEQFF	TGCGCCAGCAGCTTGGAGCTGGGGAGGTACAATGAGCAGTTCTTC	NA	TRBV5-1	TRBJ2-1	NA
CASSKGLQETQYF	TGCGCCAGCAGCAAGGGACTTCAAGAGACCCAGTACTTC	NA	TRBV5-1	TRBJ2-5	few
CASRRGEETQYF	TGTGCCAGTCGGCGGGGCGAAGAGACCCAGTACTTC	NA	TRBV7-2	TRBJ2-5	NA
CSVVAWTGEETQYF	TGCAGCGTTGTGGCCTGGACAGGGGAGGAGACCCAGTACTTC	TRBD1	TRBV29-1	TRBJ2-5	NA
CASSRDTGQGNYGYTF	TGTGCCAGCAGCCGAGACACGGGACAGGGGAATTATGGCTACACCTTC	TRBD1	TRBV5-5	TRBJ1-2	NA
CSVVGTGGGSDTQYF	TGCAGCGTTGTTGGGACAGGGGGGGGCTCAGATACGCAGTATTTT	TRBD1	TRBV29-1	TRBJ2-3	NA
CASGLGSTGEIKQYF	TGTGCTAGTGGTTTGGGGTCGACGGGGGAGATAAAGCAGTACTTC	NA	TRBV12-5	TRBJ2-7	NA
CASSRGRQTTGETQYF	TGTGCCAGCAGCCGGGGGAGACAAACGACTGGGGAGACCCAGTACTTC	NA	TRBV7-7	TRBJ2-5	NA
CASSQQGSTDTQYF	TGTGCCAGCTCACAGCAGGGAAGCACAGATACGCAGTATTTT	NA	TRBV18	TRBJ2-3	NA
CASSRGQGRLDTQYF	TGTGCCAGTAGTAGGGGTCAGGGGCGGTTAGATACGCAGTATTTT	NA	TRBV19	TRBJ2-3	NA
CASSPRTGMNTEAFF	TGTGCCAGCAGCCCACGGACAGGGATGAACACTGAAGCTTTCTTT	TRBD1	TRBV11-2	TRBJ1-1	NA
CASSPKTRDRVHEQYF	TGTGCCAGCAGCCCCAAGACCCGGGACAGGGTTCACGAGCAGTACTTC	TRBD1	TRBV5-6	TRBJ2-7	NA
CASNPRAGASYNEQFF	TGTGCCAGCAATCCCAGGGCGGGGGCTTCCTACAATGAGCAGTTCTTC	NA	TRBV2	TRBJ2-1	NA
CASSLGGGSPTYEQYF	TGCGCCAGCAGCTTGGGCGGCGGCAGCCCTACCTACGAGCAGTACTTC	NA	TRBV5-1	TRBJ2-7	NA
CASSLAGRIAYEQYF	TGCGCCAGCAGCTTGGCGGGGAGAATAGCCTACGAGCAGTACTTC	NA	TRBV5-1	TRBJ2-7	NA
CAWSEDTAYEQYF	TGTGCCTGGAGTGAGGACACCGCTTACGAGCAGTACTTC	NA	TRBV30	TRBJ2-7	NA
CASSYSGESGYTF	TGTGCCAGCAGTTACTCAGGGGAATCTGGCTACACCTTC	NA	TRBV6-5	TRBJ1-2	once
CASRSLVANEQFF	TGTGCCAGCAGATCACTAGTGGCCAATGAGCAGTTCTTC	NA	TRBV7-9	TRBJ2-1	NA
CASSIVGQGVYEQYF	TGTGCCAGTAGTATAGTCGGACAGGGGGTCTACGAGCAGTACTTC	TRBD1	TRBV19	TRBJ2-7	once
CASSSTQAEFIYGYTF	TGTGCCAGCAGCTCAACTCAGGCAGAGTTCATCTATGGCTACACCTTC	NA	TRBV7-9	TRBJ1-2	NA
CASSEREGGGYTF	TGTGCCAGCAGTGAGCGGGAGGGGGGTGGCTACACCTTC	NA	TRBV25-1	TRBJ1-2	NA
CASSYGQNYGYTF	TGTGCCAGCAGCTACGGACAGAACTATGGCTACACCTTC	NA	TRBV7-3	TRBJ1-2	NA
CSVEESGLADSADTQYF	TGCAGCGTTGAAGAGTCGGGACTAGCGGATTCGGCAGATACGCAGTATTTT	TRBD2	TRBV29-1	TRBJ2-3	NA
CASSGGSTNRGTEAFF	TGTGCCAGCAGCGGAGGATCGACGAACAGGGGCACTGAAGCTTTCTTT	TRBD1	TRBV9	TRBJ1-1	NA
CASSYRDSTSYEQYF	TGTGCCAGCAGTTACCGGGACTCTACCTCCTACGAGCAGTACTTC	NA	TRBV6-5	TRBJ2-7	few
CAISESGQAPEAFF	TGTGCCATCAGTGAGTCGGGGCAGGCGCCCGAAGCTTTCTTT	NA	TRBV10-3	TRBJ1-1	NA
CASSSGTSTIGQPQHF	TGTGCCAGCAGCTCAGGGACTTCTACGATCGGTCAGCCCCAGCATTTT	NA	TRBV5-8	TRBJ1-5	once
CASTTGSISYEQYF	TGTGCCAGTACTACAGGGAGTATCTCCTACGAGCAGTACTTC	NA	TRBV6-1	TRBJ2-7	NA
CASSLRTGEDGYTF	TGTGCCAGCAGCTTACGGACAGGGGAAGATGGCTACACCTTC	TRBD1	TRBV7-8	TRBJ1-2	once
CASSQERTGAHRGELFF	TGTGCCAGCAGCCAAGAACGGACAGGGGCTCATCGAGGGGAGCTGTTTTTT	TRBD1	TRBV14	TRBJ2-2	NA
CASSPNSGIYGYTF	TGTGCCAGCTCACCCAACTCCGGTATCTATGGCTACACCTTC	NA	TRBV18	TRBJ1-2	NA
CASNLGVQGRNEAFF	TGTGCCAGCAACCTGGGGGTCCAGGGGAGAAATGAAGCTTTCTTT	NA	TRBV5-5	TRBJ1-1	NA
CASSLQGSTEAFF	TGTGCCAGCAGTCTACAGGGGTCCACTGAAGCTTTCTTT	TRBD1	TRBV6-5	TRBJ1-1	NA
CASSLASGTSGRGYNEQFF	TGTGCCAGCAGCTTAGCCTCCGGGACTAGCGGGAGGGGCTACAATGAGCAGTTCTTC	TRBD2	TRBV11-3	TRBJ2-1	few
CATSRDRVNTEAFF	TGTGCCACCAGCAGAGATCGGGTGAACACTGAAGCTTTCTTT	NA	TRBV15	TRBJ1-1	NA
CASSPTGQYQPQHF	TGTGCCAGCAGCCCCACGGGACAATATCAGCCCCAGCATTTT	NA	TRBV4-2	TRBJ1-5	NA
CASRRGLASYNEQFF	TGTGCCAGCAGGAGGGGACTGGCCTCCTACAATGAGCAGTTCTTC	NA	TRBV5-6	TRBJ2-1	NA
CASSPDQGSEAFF	TGTGCCAGCTCACCGGACCAGGGGTCTGAAGCTTTCTTT	NA	TRBV18	TRBJ1-1	NA
CASSRQGATYNEQFF	TGCGCCAGCAGCAGACAGGGGGCAACATACAATGAGCAGTTCTTC	TRBD1	TRBV5-1	TRBJ2-1	NA
CASSSNRGPSLGTQYF	TGTGCCAGTAGTAGCAACAGGGGTCCAAGTCTGGGTACGCAGTATTTT	TRBD1	TRBV19	TRBJ2-3	NA
CAWSLTGDNEQFF	TGTGCCTGGAGCCTAACAGGGGACAATGAGCAGTTCTTC	TRBD1	TRBV30	TRBJ2-1	NA
CAWDKDYGQYF	TGTGCCTGGGACAAAGACTACGGGCAGTACTTC	NA	TRBV7-9	TRBJ2-7	NA
CASSLRASGRKGNEQFF	TGTGCCAGCAGTCTTCGGGCTAGCGGGAGGAAAGGGAATGAGCAGTTCTTC	TRBD2	TRBV28	TRBJ2-1	NA
CASSLSTGYTEAFF	TGTGCCAGCAGCTTAAGTACGGGTTACACTGAAGCTTTCTTT	NA	TRBV7-9	TRBJ1-1	NA
CASGKTGTGANRGSGANVLTF	TGTGCCAGTGGAAAGACCGGGACAGGGGCCAACCGGGGCTCTGGGGCCAACGTCCTGACTTTC	TRBD1	TRBV19	TRBJ2-6	NA
CASSVSPLSGNTIYF	TGTGCCAGCAGTGTAAGCCCTCTCTCTGGAAACACCATATATTTT	NA	TRBV6-1	TRBJ1-3	NA
CASSPGTGAYGYTF	TGTGCCAGCAGCCCCGGGACAGGGGCTTATGGCTACACCTTC	TRBD1	TRBV5-4	TRBJ1-2	NA